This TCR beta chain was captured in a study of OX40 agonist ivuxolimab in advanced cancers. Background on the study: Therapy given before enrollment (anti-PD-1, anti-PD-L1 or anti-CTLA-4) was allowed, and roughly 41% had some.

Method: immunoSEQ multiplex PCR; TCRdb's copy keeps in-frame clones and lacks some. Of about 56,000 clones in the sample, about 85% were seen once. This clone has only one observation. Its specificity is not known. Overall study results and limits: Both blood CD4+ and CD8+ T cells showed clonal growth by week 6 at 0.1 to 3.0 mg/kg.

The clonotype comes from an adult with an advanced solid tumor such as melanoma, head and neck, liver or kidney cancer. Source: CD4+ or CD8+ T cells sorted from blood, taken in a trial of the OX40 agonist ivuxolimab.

The CDR3 is CASRSRVGDTQYF. Written as DNA, the CDR3 is TGCGCCAGCAGGAGCCGGGTGGGAGATACGCAGTATTTT. This rearrangement joins TRBV10-1 to TRBJ2-3; D gene uncertain. The CDR3 has 13 amino acids. Trimming removed 6 bases from V and 5 bases from J, with 12 bases in between. The germline V gene has CDR1 WNHNN and CDR2 SYGVQD (reference sequence).